This T cell receptor (beta chain) came from a study of response to subunit inactivated influenza vaccine. One entry per CDR3 protein, called by TCRdb with MiXCR from the RT-PCR reads. The sample includes some 550,000 distinct CDR3 sequences, roughly 25% of them seen just once. The germline V and J ends were trimmed by 4 bases and 4 bases, with 16 bases remaining between them. Germline-derived CDR1 and CDR2 are SGHVS and FQNEAQ. CDR3 length equals 15 residues. Another study also made use of these data, one on T cells expressing NK-cell markers. That paper states: UMIs accompanied the 5'RACE template switching by which TCR beta cDNA was made. Sequencing of TCR beta repertoires drew on sorted CD3+CD56+NKG2C+, CD3+CD56+NKG2C- and CD3+CD56-NKG2C+ T cells. Seven of the eight sequenced donors were HCMV-seropositive; one was seronegative.

The receptor comes from a man aged 45-65 years who received an inactivated influenza vaccine. This specimen consisted of CD4+ T cells sorted from PBMCs, obtained about 12 days after vaccination. The gene calls are TRBV7-8 and TRBJ2-5; D may be TRBD1 or TRBD2 (5 bases each). The CDR3 coding sequence is TGTGCCAGCAGCTCGAAGAGGGGATGGGGAGAGACCCAGTACTTC. Its translation is CASSSKRGWGETQYF.